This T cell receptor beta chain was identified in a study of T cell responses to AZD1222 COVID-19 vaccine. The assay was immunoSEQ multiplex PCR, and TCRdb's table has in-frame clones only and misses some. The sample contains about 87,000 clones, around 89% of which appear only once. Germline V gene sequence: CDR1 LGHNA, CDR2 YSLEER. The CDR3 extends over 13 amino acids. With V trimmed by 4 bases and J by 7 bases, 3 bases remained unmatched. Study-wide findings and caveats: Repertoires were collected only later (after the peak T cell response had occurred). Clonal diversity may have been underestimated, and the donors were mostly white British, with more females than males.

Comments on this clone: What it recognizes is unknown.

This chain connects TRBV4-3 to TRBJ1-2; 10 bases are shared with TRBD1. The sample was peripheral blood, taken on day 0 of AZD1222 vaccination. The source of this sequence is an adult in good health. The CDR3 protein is CASSPRQGAGYTF. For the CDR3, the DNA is TGCGCCAGCAGCCCCCGACAGGGGGCTGGCTACACCTTC.